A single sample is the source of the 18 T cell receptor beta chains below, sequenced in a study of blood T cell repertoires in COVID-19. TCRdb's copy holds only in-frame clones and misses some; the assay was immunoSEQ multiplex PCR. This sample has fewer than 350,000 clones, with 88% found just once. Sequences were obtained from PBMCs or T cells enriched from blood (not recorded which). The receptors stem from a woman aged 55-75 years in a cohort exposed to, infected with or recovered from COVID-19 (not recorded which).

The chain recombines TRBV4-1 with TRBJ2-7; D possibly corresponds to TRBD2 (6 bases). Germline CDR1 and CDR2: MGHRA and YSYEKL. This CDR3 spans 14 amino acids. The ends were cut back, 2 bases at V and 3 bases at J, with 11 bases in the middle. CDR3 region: CASSQPQEGYEQYF. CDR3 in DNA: TGCGCCAGCAGCCAACCGCAGGAGGGCTACGAGCAGTACTTC.

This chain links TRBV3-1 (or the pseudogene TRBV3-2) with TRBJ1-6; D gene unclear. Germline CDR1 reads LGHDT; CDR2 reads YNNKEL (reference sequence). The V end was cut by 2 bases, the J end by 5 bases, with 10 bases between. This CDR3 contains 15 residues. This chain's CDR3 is CASSQRAGNNSPLHF. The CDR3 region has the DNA TGTGCCAGCAGCCAACGTGCGGGGAATAATTCACCCCTCCACTTT.

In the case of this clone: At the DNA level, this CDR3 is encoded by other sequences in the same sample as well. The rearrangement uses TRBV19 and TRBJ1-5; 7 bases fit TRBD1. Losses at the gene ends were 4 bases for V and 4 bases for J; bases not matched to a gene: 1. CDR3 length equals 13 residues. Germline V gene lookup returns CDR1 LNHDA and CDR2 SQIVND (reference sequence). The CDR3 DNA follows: TGTGCCAGTAGTACACAGGGGAATCAGCCCCAGCATTTT. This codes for CASSTQGNQPQHF.

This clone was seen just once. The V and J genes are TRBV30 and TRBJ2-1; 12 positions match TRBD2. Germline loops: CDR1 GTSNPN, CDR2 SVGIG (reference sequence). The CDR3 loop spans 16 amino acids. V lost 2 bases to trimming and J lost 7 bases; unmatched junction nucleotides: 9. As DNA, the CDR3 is TGTGCCTGGAGTCGGCCTAGCGGGAGGGCCGGGAATGAGCAGTTCTTC. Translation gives CAWSRPSGRAGNEQFF.

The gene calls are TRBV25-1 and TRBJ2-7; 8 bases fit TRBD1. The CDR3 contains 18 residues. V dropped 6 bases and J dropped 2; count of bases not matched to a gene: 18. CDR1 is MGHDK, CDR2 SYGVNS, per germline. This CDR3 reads CASSLTLSRTGSTYEQYF. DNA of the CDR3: TGTGCCAGCAGCCTGACCCTTTCTCGGACAGGGTCTACCTACGAGCAGTACTTC.

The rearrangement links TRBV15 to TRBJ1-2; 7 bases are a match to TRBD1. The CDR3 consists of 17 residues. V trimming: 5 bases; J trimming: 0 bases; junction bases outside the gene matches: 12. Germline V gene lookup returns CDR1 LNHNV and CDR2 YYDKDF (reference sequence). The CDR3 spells CATSGNTGDWANYGYTF. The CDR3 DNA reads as TGTGCCACCAGCGGCAACACAGGGGATTGGGCTAACTATGGCTACACCTTC.

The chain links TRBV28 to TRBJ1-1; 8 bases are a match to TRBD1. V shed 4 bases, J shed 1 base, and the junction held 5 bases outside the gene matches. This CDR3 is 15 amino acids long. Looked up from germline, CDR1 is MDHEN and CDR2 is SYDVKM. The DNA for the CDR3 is TGTGCCAGCAGTTCTTACAGGGGGTGGAACACTGAAGCTTTCTTT. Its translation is CASSSYRGWNTEAFF.

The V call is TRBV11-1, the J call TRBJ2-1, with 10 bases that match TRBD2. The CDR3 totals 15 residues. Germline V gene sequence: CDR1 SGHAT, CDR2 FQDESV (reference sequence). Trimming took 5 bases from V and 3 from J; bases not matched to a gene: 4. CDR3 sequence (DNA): TGTGCCAGCAGCCTAAGCGGGAGGGGCTACAATGAGCAGTTCTTC. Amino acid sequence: CASSLSGRGYNEQFF.

The CDR3 is CASAGGAFQETQYF. DNA for the CDR3: TGTGCCAGCGCTGGAGGGGCTTTCCAAGAGACCCAGTACTTC. The rearrangement uses TRBV9 and TRBJ2-5; D is perhaps TRBD2 (6 bases). The CDR3 has 14 amino acids. Germline loops: CDR1 SGDLS, CDR2 YYNGEE. V lost 7 bases to trimming and J lost 1 base, with 14 bases between them.

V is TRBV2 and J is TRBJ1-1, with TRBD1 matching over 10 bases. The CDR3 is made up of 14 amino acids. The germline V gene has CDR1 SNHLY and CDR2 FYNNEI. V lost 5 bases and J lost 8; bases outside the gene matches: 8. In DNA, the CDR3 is TGTGCCAGCAGTTCGGGACAGGGGATTTCCGAAGCTTTCTTT. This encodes CASSSGQGISEAFF.

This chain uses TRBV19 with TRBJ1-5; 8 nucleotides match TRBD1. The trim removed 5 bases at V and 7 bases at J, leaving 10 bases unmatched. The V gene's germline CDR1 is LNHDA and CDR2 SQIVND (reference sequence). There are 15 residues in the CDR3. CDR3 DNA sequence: TGTGCCAGTAGTCTTCGGGACAGGCCCGGGCAGCCCCAGCATTTT. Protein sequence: CASSLRDRPGQPQHF.

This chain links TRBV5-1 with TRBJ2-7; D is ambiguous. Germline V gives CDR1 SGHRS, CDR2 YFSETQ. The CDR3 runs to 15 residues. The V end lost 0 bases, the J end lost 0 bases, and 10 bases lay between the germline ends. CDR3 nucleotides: TGCGCCAGCAGCTTGGGCGGCTACCGCTCCTACGAGCAGTACTTC. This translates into CASSLGGYRSYEQYF. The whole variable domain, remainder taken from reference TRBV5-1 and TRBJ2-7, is KAGVTQTPRYLIKTRGQQVTLSCSPISGHRSVSWYQQTPGQGLQFLFEYFSETQRNKGNFPGRFSGRQFSNSRSEMNVSTLELGDSALYLCASSLGGYRSYEQYFGPGTRLTVT.

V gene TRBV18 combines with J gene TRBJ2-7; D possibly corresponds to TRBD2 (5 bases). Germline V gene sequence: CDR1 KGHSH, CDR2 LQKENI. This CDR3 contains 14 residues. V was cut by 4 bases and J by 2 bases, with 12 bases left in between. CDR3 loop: CASSLGLGTYEQYF. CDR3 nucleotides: TGTGCCAGCTCACTCGGACTCGGGACCTACGAGCAGTACTTC.

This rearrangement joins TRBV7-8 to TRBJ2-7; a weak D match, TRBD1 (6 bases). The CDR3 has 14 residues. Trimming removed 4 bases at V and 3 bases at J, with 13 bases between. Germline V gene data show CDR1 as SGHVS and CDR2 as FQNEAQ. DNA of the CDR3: TGTGCCAGCAGCTCGACAGGAGCCCTCTACGAGCAGTACTTC. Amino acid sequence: CASSSTGALYEQYF.

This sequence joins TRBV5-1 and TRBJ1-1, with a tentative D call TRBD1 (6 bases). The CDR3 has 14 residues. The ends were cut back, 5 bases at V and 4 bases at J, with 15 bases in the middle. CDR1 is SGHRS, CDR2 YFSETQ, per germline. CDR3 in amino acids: CASSWAGAVTEAFF. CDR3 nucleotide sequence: TGCGCCAGCAGTTGGGCGGGGGCGGTCACTGAAGCTTTCTTT.

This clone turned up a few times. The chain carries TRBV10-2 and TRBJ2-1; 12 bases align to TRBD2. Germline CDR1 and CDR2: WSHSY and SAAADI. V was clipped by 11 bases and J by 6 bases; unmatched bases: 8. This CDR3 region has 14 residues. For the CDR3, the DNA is TGCGCCGCCTCGACTAGCGGGAGAAGCAATGAGCAGTTCTTC. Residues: CAASTSGRSNEQFF.

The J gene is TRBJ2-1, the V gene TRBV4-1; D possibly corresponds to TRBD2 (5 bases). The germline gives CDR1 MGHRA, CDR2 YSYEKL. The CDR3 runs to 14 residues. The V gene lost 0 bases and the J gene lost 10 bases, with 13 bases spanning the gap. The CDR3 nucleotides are TGCGCCAGCAGCCAAGATATTGGCGGACTGGAGCAGTTCTTC. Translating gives CASSQDIGGLEQFF.

As DNA, the CDR3 is TGTGCCAGCAGCATATCCTCGGGGACAGGGGAGGGGCAGTACTTC. As protein: CASSISSGTGEGQYF. The V call is TRBV11-2, the J call TRBJ2-7, with 10 bases fitting TRBD1. Trimming cost V 5 bases and J 9 bases; bases outside gene matches: 13. Germline V gene sequence: CDR1 SGHAT, CDR2 FQNNGV. CDR3 size: 15 residues. Full variable domain (missing parts from reference TRBV11-2 and TRBJ2-7): EAGVAQSPRYKIIEKRQSVAFWCNPISGHATLYWYQQILGQGPKLLIQFQNNGVVDDSQLPKDRFSAERLKGVDSTLKIQPAKLEDSAVYLCASSISSGTGEGQYFGPGTRLTVT.